This TCR beta chain was recovered during a study of T cells in Graves' hyperthyroidism and ophthalmopathy. Notes on the study in general: From stable hyperthyroidism, ophthalmopathy was separated by a 13 V-J model. Most clonotypes that expanded in the thyroid above 0.001 also showed up in blood.

This CDR3 is 16 amino acids long. The germline gives CDR1 MNHNS, CDR2 SASEGT. J gave up 0 bases and V 3 bases, and 6 bases lay outside the gene matches. A patient was excluded if there was uncontrolled infection, other autoimmune disease, pregnancy or lactation. Together with thyroid ultrasound, orbital computed tomography, serum thyroxine and TRAb, clinical symptoms were used for diagnoses. Amplification of TCR beta CDR3 regions used RNA as the template. First-round RT-PCR targeting the TCR CDR3 was performed with the HTBI primer set. TCRdb itself ran the multiplex PCR reads through MiXCR, one entry per CDR3 protein. The table lists hundreds of thousands of distinct CDR3 sequences, 45% of them singletons. As concerns this clonotype: Its antigen is still unknown.

The source is an adult man with Graves' disease, either hyperthyroidism or ophthalmopathy (not recorded which). The sequenced material came from peripheral blood or thyroid tissue (not recorded which). V usage is TRBV6-1 and J usage is TRBJ1-1, with 8 bases that match TRBD1. CDR3 protein: CASSDPGTGLNTEAFF. The CDR3 DNA is TGTGCCAGCAGTGATCCCGGGACAGGACTGAACACTGAAGCTTTCTTT.